Listed below are T cell receptor beta chains from one sample, sequenced in a study of shared clonotypes between healthy human individuals. The table came from immunoSEQ multiplex PCR; TCRdb's copy has only in-frame clones and leaves some out. The sample records around 500,000 clones, roughly three quarters being singletons. Material: PBMCs. The receptors derive from a woman between 35 and 50 years old in good health. Some clones in this sample may be carry-over from other donors' samples. Both conserved end residues are part of each CDR3. The D gene is left open where the match is weak. Rows may omit the clone size; those that give it use once, few, many or a size class.

cdr3_aa cdr3_nt d_call clone_size j_call v_call
CASSLGVTDTQYF TGTGCCAGCAGCTTAGGGGTCACAGATACGCAGTATTTT NA many TRBJ2-3 TRBV7-3
CASSLQVGGYGYTF TGTGCCAGCAGCTTGCAGGTTGGGGGATACGGCTACACCTTC NA NA TRBJ1-2 TRBV7-2
CAIKGGVAYNEQFF TGTGCCATCAAGGGGGGGGTTGCGTACAATGAGCAGTTCTTC NA NA TRBJ2-1 TRBV10-3
CASSQDSSDYNEQFF TGTGCCAGCAGCCAAGATTCTAGCGACTACAATGAGCAGTTCTTC NA few TRBJ2-1 TRBV4-2
CASSLVAGVDTQYF TGTGCCAGCAGCTTAGTAGCGGGAGTAGATACGCAGTATTTT TRBD2 NA TRBJ2-3 TRBV11-3
CASSFWRGSGRSLNEQFF TGTGCCAGCAGCTTCTGGAGGGGTAGCGGGAGGAGTTTGAATGAGCAGTTCTTC TRBD2 NA TRBJ2-1 TRBV7-9
CSATARWASGGNEQFF TGCAGCGCCACAGCGCGGTGGGCTAGCGGGGGCAATGAGCAGTTCTTC TRBD2 NA TRBJ2-1 TRBV29-1
CASSEYSQETQYF TGTGCCAGCAGTGAATACAGCCAAGAGACCCAGTACTTC NA NA TRBJ2-5 TRBV2
CASRNSGSSFEQYF TGTGCCAGCAGGAATAGCGGGAGCAGTTTCGAGCAGTACTTC TRBD2 NA TRBJ2-7 TRBV28
CASKLAGGPSYEQYF TGTGCCAGCAAACTAGCGGGAGGGCCGTCGTACGAGCAGTACTTC TRBD2 NA TRBJ2-7 TRBV7-6
CASSPESGSLRYF TGTGCCAGCTCACCAGAGAGCGGGTCTCTCCGGTACTTC NA NA TRBJ2-7 TRBV18
CASSPNQGTNEKLFF TGTGCCAGCTCACCCAACCAGGGCACTAATGAAAAACTGTTTTTT NA NA TRBJ1-4 TRBV18
CAWKRASTEAFF TGTGCCTGGAAAAGGGCTTCCACTGAAGCTTTCTTT NA NA TRBJ1-1 TRBV30
CASSLPGTSGTYEQYF TGTGCCAGCAGCTTGCCCGGGACTAGCGGGACCTACGAGCAGTACTTC TRBD2 NA TRBJ2-7 TRBV5-8
CSVVIGTGGGTQYF TGCAGCGTTGTAATCGGGACAGGGGGAGGGACCCAGTACTTC TRBD1 NA TRBJ2-5 TRBV29-1
CASSQQTSGGLTDTQYF TGCGCCAGCAGCCAACAAACTAGCGGGGGCCTCACAGATACGCAGTATTTT TRBD2 NA TRBJ2-3 TRBV4-3
CASSDSRDGNTGELFF TGTGCCAGCAGTGACTCTCGGGACGGTAACACCGGGGAGCTGTTTTTT NA NA TRBJ2-2 TRBV6-4
CASSLLRERYEQYF TGTGCCAGCAGTCTTTTGCGGGAGCGGTACGAGCAGTACTTC TRBD2 NA TRBJ2-7 TRBV2
CATSRMGGWSLNEQFF TGTGCCACCAGCAGAATGGGGGGGTGGAGCCTCAATGAGCAGTTCTTC TRBD2 NA TRBJ2-1 TRBV15
CASSSRSLAGIDTQYF TGCGCCAGCAGCTCGCGCTCCCTAGCGGGAATAGATACGCAGTATTTT TRBD2 NA TRBJ2-3 TRBV5-1
CASGTVAGGYEQYF TGTGCCAGCGGAACGGTCGCGGGGGGCTACGAGCAGTACTTC TRBD2 NA TRBJ2-7 TRBV7-2
CASSYPTAQPQHF TGTGCCAGCAGTTACCCTACCGCGCAGCCCCAGCATTTT NA NA TRBJ1-5 TRBV28
CASSSQQGLDQPQHF TGTGCCAGCAGTTCTCAACAGGGGCTGGATCAGCCCCAGCATTTT TRBD1 few TRBJ1-5 TRBV27
CASSQGGALYEQYF TGTGCCAGCAGTCAGGGGGGGGCCCTCTACGAGCAGTACTTC NA once TRBJ2-7 TRBV28
CASSLNPPGTENEKLFF TGCGCCAGCAGCTTGAACCCTCCCGGGACAGAGAATGAAAAACTGTTTTTT TRBD1 NA TRBJ1-4 TRBV5-1
CASSLAWGTEAFF TGTGCCAGCAGCTTAGCGTGGGGCACTGAAGCTTTCTTT NA NA TRBJ1-1 TRBV11-3
CAWSVAEYNSPLHF TGTGCCTGGAGTGTGGCGGAATATAATTCACCCCTCCACTTT NA NA TRBJ1-6 TRBV30
CAGGDRGLEQPQHF TGTGCCGGCGGGGACAGGGGTTTAGAACAGCCCCAGCATTTT TRBD1 few TRBJ1-5 TRBV28